Below, one TCR beta chain is given with its context. In its sample, this clone was seen many times. The clone's antigen remains unknown. No base-level quality is on record; no much larger clone is a single base apart. Sequences MRHNA (CDR1) and SNTAGT (CDR2) are obtained from the germline V gene. The V end loses 4 bases and the J end loses 2 bases, and a stretch of 12 bases separates them. From its cysteine to its phenylalanine, the CDR3 spans 15 amino acids. Only the CDR3 DNA stays, 45 bases, in frame from base 1. The data were taken from a study of shared clonotypes between healthy human individuals (dated by TCRdb to the early 2020s). Regarding the research as a whole: Two women and three men aged 18 to 49 years were included in the cohort. For each donor, CD4 naive and CD4 memory were each given three plates, CD8 naive was given two plates, and CD8 memory was given one plate. The study deeply sequenced blood TCR repertoires of about 5 healthy adults to estimate repertoire size and the extent of clonotype sharing between individuals. To increase sequencing depth and limit assay-specific biases, TCR repertoire library preparation and sequencing were carried out by different laboratories using diverse techniques. Per donor, leukapheresis produced somewhere between about 0.85 and 9.5 billion PBMCs. Broader findings and caveats from the paper: Naive subsets generally had larger estimated clonotype richness than memory subsets did. Sampling was restricted to blood, and TCR repertoires in tissue are likely to differ from TCR repertoires in blood. Higher generation probabilities were observed for clonotypes shared by all four sorted-subset donors than for non-shared clonotypes. Sharing across four donors was observed for approximately 5% of naive CD4, under 4% of naive CD8, 2% to 2.5% of memory CD4, and about 0.4% of memory CD8 clonotypes. Even with the large sequencing depth, rarefaction of the sorted-subset datasets indicated that sequencing was incomplete. Based on pairwise subsampling, the degree of clonotype sharing among donors was expected to be affected by sequencing depth. Because the study included only a small number of donors, the genetic and exposure-history diversity represented was limited.

Donors were healthy HIV-negative adults with no recently reported acute infections or vaccinations. Only Caucasian adults living in Nashville, Tennessee, USA were represented among the donors. Magnetic negative selection was used to enrich CD4+ T cells, after which naive cells were positively selected on CD45RA and the negative fraction became the memory subset. Blood was obtained by leukapheresis, after which PBMCs were separated by Ficoll-Histopaque density gradient centrifugation and cryopreserved in liquid nitrogen vapor phase. Analytical flow cytometry was used to check the purity and quantity of each magnetically sorted T cell population. From each sorted fraction, genomic DNA was isolated and quantified by UV absorbance on a Nanodrop 2000c. TCR CDR3 regions were amplified from genomic DNA by multiplex PCR using the deep immunoSEQ assay. Extracted genomic DNA from each cell subset was spread evenly across all wells of several immunoSEQ 96-well plates, with each plate serving as a replicate. Each replicate PCR for sorted subsets received roughly 0.2 ug genomic DNA, equal to tens of thousands of T cell genomes. Purified libraries were measured with a Qubit 3.0 fluorometer, size-checked on a Bioanalyzer 2100, and measured again with the KAPA Library Quantification kit. Every immunoSEQ 96-well plate was sequenced on a separate single-read 150-cycle Illumina NextSeq 550 flow cell. The authors' pipeline ran thus. Because the immunoSEQ output held only junctional sequences and lacked quality scores, the filtering could not match the filtering applied to full-length reads. To assign V/J genes and CDR3, sequences were annotated using PyIR, a Python wrapper for IgBLAST v1.9, with IMGT germline references. Any read was removed if the V/J assignment was weak (E-value above 1e-6), the CDR3 was missing, or the read contained stop codons, out-of-frame junctions, or ambiguous translated residues. V3J clonotypes were defined by identical inferred V gene, J gene, and CDR3 amino acid sequence. To compute the percentage overlap between repertoires, the number of shared unique clonotypes was divided by the size of the smaller repertoire. RTK rarefaction, the Chao1 estimator, and Recon v2.1 estimates of unobserved clonotypes were used to assess repertoire richness. Generation probabilities for all TCRbeta clonotypes obtained by the gDNA method from four donors were computed using OLGA. This immuneACCESS table, as held by TCRdb, lists in-frame sequences with V and J called but not all clones. Of the missing ones, under half trace to an unresolved V gene in checked studies; the others have no known cause. D and trimming were read from the DNA, whereas the V and J calls and clone size are those reported in that table. Recorded for this sample are hundreds of thousands of clones; around 73% of them occurred a single time. In total, the top ten clones hold more than 1.5% of the sample.

The clonotype originates from a woman aged 25 to 39 in good health. Source material: memory CD4+ T cells sorted from blood. The sample's cell subset or site, from its label and the paper: CD45RA-negative fraction. The chain uses TRBV6-4 and TRBJ1-3; a tentative D match to TRBD1 spans 6 bases. Read as DNA, the sequence is TGTGCCAGCAGTGCAACTACAGGGCCTGGAAACACCATATATTTT. This codes for CASSATTGPGNTIYF.